A selection of T cell receptor beta chains follows, all from one sample in a study of T cell responses to AZD1222 COVID-19 vaccine. Assay: immunoSEQ multiplex PCR; the TCRdb copy retains only in-frame clones and omits some. In the table there are 140,000 to 150,000 clones, 91% of which are singletons. The starting material was peripheral blood, obtained 28 days after the second dose of the MenACWY control vaccine. All receptors derive from an adult who received the MenACWY meningococcal vaccine as a control. Both conserved end residues are part of each CDR3. A D gene is named only where the DNA matches it firmly. Clone sizes are given selectively: once, few, many, or a class where the clone is expanded.

>TRBD1|TRBJ1-3|.|TRBV18
CASSATGEGNTIYF
TGTGCCAGCTCAGCGACAGGGGAAGGAAACACCATATATTTT
>TRBD1|TRBJ2-7|once|TRBV24-1
CATSDPGQGLYEQYF
TGTGCCACCAGTGACCCGGGACAGGGCCTCTACGAGCAGTACTTC
>.|TRBJ1-6|.|TRBV4-3
CASSQETARPLHF
TGCGCCAGCAGCCAAGAGACCGCAAGGCCCCTCCACTTT
>.|TRBJ2-7|.|TRBV5-4
CASSLEGSVSSYEQYF
TGTGCCAGCAGCTTGGAGGGAAGCGTGAGCTCCTACGAGCAGTACTTC
>TRBD1|TRBJ1-2|.|TRBV5-1
CASSPGQGHYGYTF
TGCGCCAGCAGCCCGGGACAGGGTCATTATGGCTACACCTTC
>TRBD1|TRBJ2-2|.|TRBV7-2
CASSPSGQGAINTGELFF
TGTGCCAGCAGCCCTAGTGGACAGGGGGCCATCAACACCGGGGAGCTGTTTTTT
>.|TRBJ2-7|.|TRBV15
CATSSNLRYEQYF
TGTGCCACCAGCAGTAACCTCCGCTACGAGCAGTACTTC
>.|TRBJ2-4|.|TRBV6-1
CASSEGNRKNIQYF
TGTGCCAGCAGTGAAGGAAACCGCAAAAACATTCAGTACTTC
>TRBD2|TRBJ2-1|.|TRBV19
CASTQGLAGGGEQFF
TGTGCCAGTACCCAGGGACTAGCGGGAGGGGGTGAGCAGTTCTTC
>TRBD1|TRBJ2-7|.|TRBV5-1
CASSSGLLGTGGVLSEQYF
TGCGCCAGCAGCTCCGGACTCCTAGGGACAGGGGGCGTCCTAAGTGAGCAGTACTTC
>.|TRBJ1-3|.|TRBV6-4
CASSGPLDWDSGNTIYF
TGTGCCAGCAGTGGCCCGCTGGACTGGGACTCTGGAAACACCATATATTTT
>TRBD2|TRBJ2-5|.|TRBV7-9
CASSLSTSGNQETQYF
TGTGCCAGCAGCTTGAGTACTAGCGGGAATCAAGAGACCCAGTACTTC
>TRBD1|TRBJ1-1|.|TRBV9
CASSVGQGLNTEAFF
TGTGCCAGCAGCGTCGGACAGGGTTTGAACACTGAAGCTTTCTTT
>.|TRBJ1-5|.|TRBV6-5
CASSLQGFQPQHF
TGTGCCAGCAGTCTACAGGGCTTTCAGCCCCAGCATTTT
>.|TRBJ2-1|.|TRBV7-9
CASSLASGGITYNEQFF
TGTGCCAGCAGCTTAGCGTCCGGGGGAATAACCTACAATGAGCAGTTCTTC
>.|TRBJ1-1|.|TRBV29-1
CSVGPAGRETEAFF
TGCAGCGTTGGGCCGGCAGGGAGGGAAACTGAAGCTTTCTTT
>.|TRBJ2-3|.|TRBV19
CASSATRDKYTDTQYF
TGTGCCAGTAGTGCAACCCGGGACAAATACACAGATACGCAGTATTTT
>.|TRBJ2-4|.|TRBV2
CASSVGVPPFRIQYF
TGTGCCAGCAGTGTTGGGGTGCCGCCCTTTCGCATTCAGTACTTC
>.|TRBJ2-7|.|TRBV2
CASSEITVYEQYF
TGTGCCAGCAGTGAGATCACAGTCTACGAGCAGTACTTC
>.|TRBJ1-5|.|TRBV12-3/TRBV12-4
CASSFGDQPQHF
TGTGCCAGCAGTTTCGGGGATCAGCCCCAGCATTTT
>TRBD2|TRBJ2-1|.|TRBV28
CASSVGRGEQFF
TGTGCCAGCAGCGTAGGGAGGGGTGAGCAGTTCTTC
>.|TRBJ1-5|.|TRBV28
CASSDSTSNQPQHF
TGTGCCAGCAGTGACAGTACAAGCAATCAGCCCCAGCATTTT
>TRBD1|TRBJ2-7|few|TRBV5-1
CASSGTANSAYEQYF
TGCGCCAGCAGCGGGACAGCGAACAGTGCCTACGAGCAGTACTTC
>TRBD1|TRBJ1-1|.|TRBV6-2/TRBV6-3
CASSSQGAEAFF
TGTGCCAGCAGTTCACAGGGGGCTGAAGCTTTCTTT
>.|TRBJ1-5|.|TRBV15
CATSRDMGFDQPQHF
TGTGCCACCAGCAGAGATATGGGTTTTGATCAGCCCCAGCATTTT
>.|TRBJ2-3|.|TRBV5-6
CASSLEQRGLNTQYF
TGTGCCAGCAGCTTGGAACAGAGGGGTTTGAATACGCAGTATTTT
>.|TRBJ2-7|.|TRBV7-2
CASSFKALSSYEQYF
TGTGCCAGCAGCTTCAAGGCCTTAAGCTCCTACGAGCAGTACTTC
>.|TRBJ2-5|once|TRBV7-8
CASSPYQETQYF
TGTGCCAGCAGCCCGTACCAAGAGACCCAGTACTTC
>.|TRBJ2-7|.|TRBV7-9
CASSSGDTEQYF
TGTGCCAGCAGCTCAGGGGACACCGAGCAGTACTTC
>TRBD1|TRBJ1-6|.|TRBV12-5
CASGLVQGRAETPLHF
TGTGCTAGTGGTTTGGTACAGGGGCGGGCTGAGACACCCCTCCACTTT
>.|TRBJ2-1|.|TRBV12-5
CASGLGLSNEQFF
TGTGCTAGTGGTTTGGGACTTTCCAATGAGCAGTTCTTC
>TRBD2|TRBJ2-7|.|TRBV19
CASSIRTSGDYEQYF
TGTGCCAGTAGTATCCGGACTAGCGGAGACTACGAGCAGTACTTC
>.|TRBJ1-1|.|TRBV5-6
CASSLDTIQHEAFF
TGTGCCAGCAGCTTGGACACCATACAGCATGAAGCTTTCTTT
>.|TRBJ1-2|.|TRBV10-3
CASRGVDGYTF
TGTGCCTCGCGGGGGGTTGATGGCTACACCTTC
>.|TRBJ2-2|.|TRBV7-3
CASRKLVDTGELFF
TGTGCCAGCAGAAAACTAGTAGACACCGGGGAGCTGTTTTTT
>TRBD1|TRBJ2-2|.|TRBV7-9
CASSQQTGGGTGELFF
TGTGCCAGCAGCCAACAAACAGGGGGTGGTACCGGGGAGCTGTTTTTT
>.|TRBJ2-7|once|TRBV2
CASRREAYEQYF
TGTGCCAGCAGGCGAGAGGCCTACGAGCAGTACTTC
>TRBD1|TRBJ2-7|few|TRBV19
CATSGTGVVLDF
TGTGCCACTTCCGGGACAGGGGTTGTTTTGGACTTC
>TRBD2|TRBJ2-3|.|TRBV7-8
CASSSQGLASSTDTQYF
TGTGCCAGCAGCTCACAGGGACTAGCGTCTAGCACAGATACGCAGTATTTT
>.|TRBJ1-1|.|TRBV28
CASSLPTPSTEAFF
TGTGCCAGCAGTTTACCGACCCCGAGCACTGAAGCTTTCTTT
>.|TRBJ1-1|.|TRBV10-2
CASSVEDWGSLEAFF
TGCGCCAGCAGTGTGGAGGATTGGGGGTCATTGGAGGCTTTCTTT
>TRBD2|TRBJ2-1|once|TRBV5-4
CASSSEGSGLKEQFF
TGTGCCAGCAGCTCTGAAGGGTCGGGACTAAAGGAGCAGTTCTTC
>TRBD2|TRBJ2-1|.|TRBV5-1
CASIDSGRGEQFF
TGCGCCAGCATCGATAGCGGGAGAGGTGAGCAGTTCTTC
>.|TRBJ1-6|.|TRBV28
CASNLIRGSPLHF
TGTGCCAGCAATTTAATACGAGGTTCACCCCTCCACTTT
>.|TRBJ2-2|.|TRBV7-2
CASSLRGQFSGELFF
TGTGCCAGCAGCTTAAGGGGCCAGTTTTCCGGGGAGCTGTTTTTT
>.|TRBJ2-3|.|TRBV18
CASSPRREDPRTDTQYF
TGTGCCAGCTCACCACGGCGTGAGGACCCCAGGACAGATACGCAGTATTTT
>.|TRBJ2-7|.|TRBV6-5
CASSSLGGSTYEQYF
TGTGCCAGCAGTTCTCTTGGGGGCTCGACCTACGAGCAGTACTTC
>TRBD2|TRBJ2-1|.|TRBV11-2
CASSLYFSGSNEQFF
TGTGCCAGCAGCTTATACTTTAGCGGGAGCAATGAGCAGTTCTTC
>.|TRBJ1-5|.|TRBV7-8
CASGGPGGNQPQHF
TGTGCCAGCGGCGGACCCGGCGGCAATCAGCCCCAGCATTTT
>TRBD1|TRBJ2-5|.|TRBV4-3
CASSRSIGQAQETQYF
TGCGCCAGCAGCCGGTCTATTGGACAGGCACAAGAGACCCAGTACTTC
>.|TRBJ1-5|.|TRBV10-3
CAISGGRQPQHF
TGTGCCATCAGTGGTGGGAGGCAGCCCCAGCATTTT
>.|TRBJ1-5|.|TRBV7-2
CASSLLLWGEPQHF
TGTGCCAGCAGCTTATTGCTGTGGGGCGAGCCCCAGCATTTT
>TRBD2|TRBJ2-3|.|TRBV5-1
CASSLLADRTDTQYF
TGCGCCAGCAGCTTACTAGCGGACCGCACAGATACGCAGTATTTT
>TRBD1|TRBJ2-3|.|TRBV7-2
CASSFTISQGVTDTQYF
TGTGCCAGCAGCTTCACGATCTCCCAGGGGGTCACAGATACGCAGTATTTT
>.|TRBJ2-5|.|TRBV20-1
CSDRRGETQYF
TGCAGTGACCGGAGGGGGGAGACCCAGTACTTC